The T cell receptor (beta chain) described here comes from a study of cytomegalovirus exposure and HLA in healthy donors. The overall study: The approximately 130 validation repertoires matched the 600 to 700 first-cohort repertoires in platform, a later analysis reported.

TCRdb's copy holds only in-frame clones and misses some; the assay was immunoSEQ multiplex PCR. The table has 55,000 to 80,000 clones, roughly 94% seen once. Broader study findings: In vitro assays verified that a few CMV-associated chains recognized CMV antigens specifically. Among TCR sequences, most were rare, though some public TCRs appeared in many donors.

Looked up from germline, CDR1 is SGHRS and CDR2 is YFSETQ. This CDR3 region has 16 residues. J was trimmed by 9 bases and V by 2 bases; bases with no gene match: 7. As regards this clone: No antigen is known for it.

The TCR comes from a woman aged 18-29 years in good health and CMV-seropositive. The sample taken for sequencing was PBMCs. This chain joins TRBV5-1 and TRBJ2-1; TRBD2 matches at 14 bases. The CDR3 coding sequence is TGCGCCAGCAGCTTTTCTCCGGGACTAGCGGGAGTTGAGCAGTTCTTC. As protein: CASSFSPGLAGVEQFF.